This T cell receptor (beta chain) was identified in a study of human T cells and chemical hapten exposure. The wider study: The patient population, which was mostly female, had alopecia areata, totalis or universalis.

The sample's time point: pre-sensitization, week 0. Described treatment: therapeutic diphenylcyclopropenone sensitization with weekly scalp DPC. Trimming stripped 6 bases from V and 5 bases from J, with 16 bases between. Looked up from germline, CDR1 is SEHNR and CDR2 is FQNEAQ (reference sequence). The CDR3 runs 14 residues. This clonotype was recorded many times. TCRdb processed the RACE reads anew with MiXCR; each CDR3 protein has one entry. The sample has tens of thousands of distinct CDR3 sequences, 9.5% to 15% seen once. This TCR was sampled from a woman in her thirties with alopecia areata. Some clones in this sample may be carry-over from other donors' samples. Sample: whole blood, taken in connection with sensitization to the hapten diphenylcyclopropenone (DPC). This rearrangement joins TRBV7-9 to TRBJ2-5; D is possibly TRBD1 (6 bases). The CDR3 loop reads CASRNTGRGETQYF. CDR3 nucleotides: TGTGCCAGCAGGAATACAGGGCGCGGCGAGACCCAGTACTTC.